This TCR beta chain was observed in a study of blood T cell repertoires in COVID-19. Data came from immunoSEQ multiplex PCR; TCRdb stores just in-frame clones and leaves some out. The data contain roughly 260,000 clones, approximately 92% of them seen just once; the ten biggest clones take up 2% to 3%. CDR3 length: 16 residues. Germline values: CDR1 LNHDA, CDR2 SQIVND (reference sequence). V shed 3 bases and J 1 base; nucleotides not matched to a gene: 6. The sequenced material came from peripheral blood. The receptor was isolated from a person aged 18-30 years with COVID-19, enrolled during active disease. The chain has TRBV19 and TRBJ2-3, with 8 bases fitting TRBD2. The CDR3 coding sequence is TGTGCCAGTAGTATCCGGGCGGGAGGAGGCACAGATACGCAGTATTTT. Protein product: CASSIRAGGGTDTQYF. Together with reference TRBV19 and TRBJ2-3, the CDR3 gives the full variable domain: DGGITQSPKYLFRKEGQNVTLSCEQNLNHDAMYWYRQDPGQGLRLIYYSQIVNDFQKGDIAEGYSVSREKKESFPLTVTSAQKNPTAFYLCASSIRAGGGTDTQYFGPGTRLTVL.